Each of the 20 T cell receptor beta chains below was sequenced from the same sample in a study of T cell responses to AZD1222 COVID-19 vaccine. Measured with immunoSEQ multiplex PCR; TCRdb has only the in-frame clones, and not every one. The data contain roughly 140,000 clones, around 87% of them seen just once; the ten biggest clones take up about a tenth. The sequenced sample was peripheral blood, obtained 28 days after the second AZD1222 dose. These TCRs come from an adult who received the AZD1222 COVID-19 vaccine.

The CDR3 here is CASSSDNEKLFF. Here the CDR3 DNA reads TGTGCCAGCAGTTCAGATAATGAAAAACTGTTTTTT. The chain combines TRBV28 with TRBJ1-4; D is unresolved. CDR1 is MDHEN, CDR2 SYDVKM, per germline. V was clipped by 4 bases and J by 4 bases, with 4 bases between them. The CDR3 length is 12 residues.

The chain uses TRBV5-1 and TRBJ2-6; no clear D gene. The CDR3 covers 16 residues. Trimming shortened V by 1 base and J by 0 bases, and 8 bases separated the two germline ends. Germline lookup yields CDR1 SGHRS and CDR2 YFSETQ. The CDR3 DNA sequence: TGCGCCAGCAGCTTGCGGCCGAGCTCTGGGGCCAACGTCCTGACTTTC. Amino acids: CASSLRPSSGANVLTF. The variable domain in full, completed from reference TRBV5-1 and TRBJ2-6, reads KAGVTQTPRYLIKTRGQQVTLSCSPISGHRSVSWYQQTPGQGLQFLFEYFSETQRNKGNFPGRFSGRQFSNSRSEMNVSTLELGDSALYLCASSLRPSSGANVLTFGAGSRLTVL.

V is TRBV25-1 and J is TRBJ1-2; no clear D. Trimming took 3 bases from V and 2 from J, leaving 4 bases between them. The germline CDR1 and CDR2 sequences are MGHDK and SYGVNS. This CDR3 has 12 residues. The CDR3 region is CASSEVNYGYTF. The CDR3 DNA is TGTGCCAGCAGTGAGGTGAACTATGGCTACACCTTC.

The J gene is TRBJ2-3, the V gene TRBV4-1; the D gene is possibly TRBD2 (6 bases). CDR1 and CDR2 from the germline V gene are MGHRA and YSYEKL. The CDR3 is 17 amino acids. V shed 0 bases and J shed 0 bases, with 13 bases lying between them. The CDR3 DNA sequence: TGCGCCAGCAGCCAAGAGGGGGGACGGGTGAGCACAGATACGCAGTATTTT. The encoded protein is CASSQEGGRVSTDTQYF.

V and J are TRBV10-3 and TRBJ1-2, with D hard to call. CDR1 is ENHRY and CDR2 is SYGVKD in the germline V gene. The CDR3 loop spans 13 amino acids. The V gene lost 8 bases and the J gene lost 6 bases, with 16 bases spanning the gap. The DNA for the CDR3 is TGTGCCATCGGTCGGCAGGAGTTTGATGGCTACACCTTC. Its protein product is CAIGRQEFDGYTF.

CDR3 DNA sequence: TGTGCCAGCAGCTATTCGAATGAGCAGTTCTTC. Amino acid sequence: CASSYSNEQFF. The chain joins TRBV7-9 to TRBJ2-1; no definite D call. Germline V gene lookup returns CDR1 SEHNR and CDR2 FQNEAQ (reference sequence). Between the trimmed V and J ends, which lost 4 bases and 7 bases, there was a span of 5 bases. This CDR3 comprises 11 residues.

The V and J genes are TRBV27 and TRBJ2-3, with D perhaps matching TRBD2 (5 bases). Germline CDR1 and CDR2: MNHEY and SMNVEV (reference sequence). This CDR3 is 16 amino acids long. V gave up 5 bases and J gave up 4 bases, with 19 bases separating them. DNA for the CDR3: TGTGCCAGCAGTAACGACCCAGGAAGGAGGTCAGATACGCAGTATTTT. It codes for CASSNDPGRRSDTQYF.

The table lists this clone with a count of one. The chain is built from TRBV2 and TRBJ1-1, with a tentative D call TRBD1 (6 bases). V was clipped by 6 bases and J by 0 bases, with 11 bases between them. Looked up from germline, CDR1 is SNHLY and CDR2 is FYNNEI. There are 14 residues in the CDR3. The CDR3 DNA is TGTGCCAGCAGGCTACAGGGTCTGAACACTGAAGCTTTCTTT. Its translation is CASRLQGLNTEAFF.

This clone occurred once. The J gene is TRBJ1-1, the V gene TRBV28; D unclear. The CDR3 totals 13 residues. Germline-derived CDR1 and CDR2 are MDHEN and SYDVKM. Trimming took off 3 bases at V and 5 bases at J, with 10 bases between the two ends. DNA of the CDR3: TGTGCCAGCAGTTTCTCGGCGGGAACTGAAGCTTTCTTT. Translated: CASSFSAGTEAFF.

The chain has TRBV11-2 and TRBJ1-2; TRBD1 might be the D (6 bases). The CDR3 totals 12 residues. Germline lookup yields CDR1 SGHAT and CDR2 FQNNGV. Trimming removed 5 bases from V and 13 bases from J, with 17 bases in between. In DNA, the CDR3 is TGTGCCAGCAGCAACCCCGGACAGCGAGTCACCTTC. Protein sequence: CASSNPGQRVTF. The full variable domain, rest sourced from reference TRBV11-2 and TRBJ1-2, is EAGVAQSPRYKIIEKRQSVAFWCNPISGHATLYWYQQILGQGPKLLIQFQNNGVVDDSQLPKDRFSAERLKGVDSTLKIQPAKLEDSAVYLCASSNPGQRVTFGSGTRLTVV.

CDR3 residues: CASSFNRGYTF. As DNA, the CDR3 is TGTGCCAGCAGTTTCAACAGGGGCTACACCTTC. The chain links TRBV28 to TRBJ1-2, with D perhaps matching TRBD1 (5 bases). V lost 3 bases and J lost 8, with 7 bases in between. From germline, CDR1 is MDHEN and CDR2 SYDVKM. CDR3 length equals 11 residues.

This chain uses TRBV12-3 or TRBV12-4 with TRBJ1-3; D is undetermined. Trimming took off 1 base at V and 2 bases at J, with 3 bases between the two ends. CDR3 length: 13 amino acids. CDR3 in amino acids: CASSLEAGNTIYF. Here the CDR3 DNA reads TGTGCCAGCAGTTTAGAGGCTGGAAACACCATATATTTT.

In its sample, this clone was seen once. This chain uses TRBV4-3 with TRBJ1-4; possible D gene TRBD1, 5 bases. The V end lost 2 bases, the J end lost 5 bases, and 18 bases lay between the germline ends. The CDR3 totals 17 residues. In germline, CDR1 is LGHNA, CDR2 YSLEER. This CDR3 reads CASSQRPLAGRNEKLFF. For the CDR3, the DNA is TGCGCCAGCAGCCAAAGGCCCCTGGCAGGGAGGAATGAAAAACTGTTTTTT.

The V call is TRBV7-2, the J call TRBJ2-2, with D possibly called TRBD1 or TRBD2 (5 bases each). The CDR3 loop spans 15 amino acids. Looked up from germline, CDR1 is SGHTA and CDR2 is FQGNSA. The V and J ends lost 5 bases and 4 bases respectively, with 14 bases between them. As DNA, the CDR3 is TGTGCCAGCAGCCGGGACCGACAAGCCACCGGGGAGCTGTTTTTT. The encoded protein is CASSRDRQATGELFF.

The J gene is TRBJ1-2, the V gene TRBV7-6, with 9 nucleotides matching TRBD1. Trimming cost V 1 base and J 5 bases; bases outside gene matches: 8. The CDR3 covers 16 residues. Germline V gene data show CDR1 as SGHVS and CDR2 as FNYEAQ. The CDR3 nucleotides are TGTGCCAGCAGCTTAGACAGGGGGCCCTCAATGTATGGCTACACCTTC. This gives the protein CASSLDRGPSMYGYTF.

This clone was counted once. The rearrangement uses TRBV7-9 and TRBJ2-1; maybe TRBD2 (5 bases). The V end lost 2 bases, the J end lost 8 bases, and 16 bases lay between the germline ends. Per germline, CDR1 SEHNR and CDR2 FQNEAQ (reference sequence). The CDR3 covers 15 residues. CDR3 DNA: TGTGCCAGCAGCTTATCCCTAGCACGCGTCGATGAGCAGTTCTTC. Its protein product is CASSLSLARVDEQFF.

The genes are TRBV28 and TRBJ2-6; 10 bases map to TRBD1. The CDR3 is 18 amino acids. Per the germline V gene, CDR1 is MDHEN and CDR2 is SYDVKM. V shed 5 bases and J 2 bases; nucleotides not matched to a gene: 9. This CDR3 reads CASSPTGTGVPGANVLTF. CDR3 in DNA: TGTGCCAGCAGTCCGACCGGGACAGGGGTGCCTGGGGCCAACGTCCTGACTTTC.

The chain joins TRBV9 to TRBJ1-2; 8 bases fit TRBD1. The CDR3 has 13 amino acids. Trimming cost V 2 bases and J 8 bases; bases outside gene matches: 5. CDR1 is SGDLS and CDR2 is YYNGEE in the germline V gene. CDR3 protein: CASSVAGGRGYTF. As DNA, the CDR3 is TGTGCCAGCAGCGTTGCAGGGGGCCGAGGCTACACCTTC.

The chain has TRBV21-1 and TRBJ2-1; the listed D gene, TRBD1, was not tested against the DNA. TRBV21-1 is assigned pseudogene status. CDR3 size: 9 residues. The CDR3 region has the DNA TGTGTGGCCTCCAATGAGCAGTTCTTC. It yields the protein CVASNEQFF.

This chain links TRBV7-9 with TRBJ2-5; 7 bases line up with TRBD2. The CDR3 is made up of 17 amino acids. The germline V gene has CDR1 SEHNR and CDR2 FQNEAQ (reference sequence). Losses at the gene ends were 5 bases for V and 4 bases for J; bases not matched to a gene: 16. CDR3: CASSRNPAAGEIETQYF. The CDR3 region has the DNA TGTGCCAGCAGCCGCAATCCGGCTGCGGGAGAGATAGAGACCCAGTACTTC.